The 20 T cell receptor beta chains below all came from one sample that was sequenced in a study of T cells in Graves' hyperthyroidism and ophthalmopathy (dated by TCRdb to between 2019 and 2020). The receptor library was made with multiplex PCR. Sequenced using an Illumina HiSeq 2000. TCR beta CDR3 regions were amplified from RNA transcripts. For the first round of RT-PCR on the TCR CDR3, the HTBI primer set was used together with the Qiagen OneStep RT-PCR kit. TCRdb trimmed the raw reads at Q25, called clones with MiXCR and kept productive beta chains. All rows with the same CDR3 protein become a single entry with the most common DNA and genes. The sample includes 550,000 to 850,000 distinct CDR3 sequences, with under 20% observed a single time. The ten largest make up 16% of the sample. Input material: blood. Receptor source: a woman aged 45-59 years with Graves' hyperthyroidism that later progressed to Graves' ophthalmopathy.

This clonotype was seen at least ten times. This chain connects TRBV18 to TRBJ2-4; TRBD1 matches 7 bases. CDR1 KGHSH and CDR2 LQKENI come from the germline V gene. Losses at the gene ends were 6 bases for V and 8 bases for J; bases not matched to a gene: 10. CDR3 length equals 14 residues. CDR3 residues: CASSPATGADIQYF. The CDR3 DNA follows: TGTGCCAGCTCCCCGGCCACAGGGGCGGACATTCAGTACTTC.

The sample holds many counts of this clonotype. DNA of the CDR3: TGTGCCAGCAGTCGGACAGGGGTTAATGAAAAACTGTTTTTT. It codes for CASSRTGVNEKLFF. The chain employs TRBV12-3 or TRBV12-4 and TRBJ1-4; 9 bases fit TRBD1. The CDR3 loop spans 14 amino acids. J was trimmed by 4 bases and V by 5 bases; bases with no gene match: 2.

The sample holds many counts of this clonotype. This chain connects TRBV5-1 to TRBJ2-2; D uncertain. This CDR3 comprises 12 residues. In germline, CDR1 is SGHRS, CDR2 YFSETQ. The V and J ends lost 7 bases and 4 bases respectively, with 8 bases between them. The CDR3 loop is CASGYLTGELFF. The CDR3 nucleotides are TGCGCCAGCGGGTACCTCACCGGGGAGCTGTTTTTT. The whole variable domain, filled in from reference TRBV5-1 and TRBJ2-2, reads KAGVTQTPRYLIKTRGQQVTLSCSPISGHRSVSWYQQTPGQGLQFLFEYFSETQRNKGNFPGRFSGRQFSNSRSEMNVSTLELGDSALYLCASGYLTGELFFGEGSRLTVL.

The gene calls are TRBV11-2 and TRBJ1-1; D remains unclear. CDR1 and CDR2 from the germline V gene are SGHAT and FQNNGV. Trimming shortened V by 4 bases and J by 1 base, and 7 bases separated the two germline ends. CDR3 length: 13 residues. CDR3 sequence reads: CASSSRENTEAFF. CDR3 sequence (DNA): TGTGCCAGCAGCTCCCGGGAGAACACTGAAGCTTTCTTT.

The chain's CDR3 is CASSQDSSRGADTQYF. The DNA for the CDR3 is TGTGCCAGCAGCCAAGATTCTAGCAGGGGGGCAGATACGCAGTATTTT. The chain employs TRBV3-1 and TRBJ2-3; D may be TRBD1 (7 bases). There are 16 residues in the CDR3. Germline V gene lookup returns CDR1 LGHDT and CDR2 YNNKEL (reference sequence). The V end was cut by 0 bases, the J end by 4 bases, with 14 bases between.

This clonotype was recorded a few times. The chain carries TRBV11-2 and TRBJ2-2; D is possibly TRBD2 (6 bases). Germline V gene lookup returns CDR1 SGHAT and CDR2 FQNNGV. Trimming cost V 11 bases and J 3 bases, with 7 bases left between them. This CDR3 contains 11 residues. The CDR3 sequence is CASGDTGELFF. CDR3 in DNA: TGTGCCTCGGGGGACACCGGGGAGCTGTTTTTT.

This chain uses TRBV7-9 with TRBJ2-5, with 9 bases aligning to TRBD2. The V and J ends lost 5 bases and 0 bases, in that order; junction bases with no gene match: 10. The CDR3 is 17 amino acids. Germline CDR1 and CDR2: SEHNR and FQNEAQ (reference sequence). CDR3 in DNA: TGTGCCAGCAGCCCCGTTGGTAGCGGGAGACACCAAGAGACCCAGTACTTC. It is translated as CASSPVGSGRHQETQYF.

The table lists this clonotype with many counts. This sequence joins TRBV11-2 and TRBJ2-5, with a possible D match to TRBD2 (7 bases). From germline, CDR1 is SGHAT and CDR2 FQNNGV. V shed 1 base and J shed 3 bases, with 12 bases lying between them. This CDR3 spans 15 amino acids. In DNA form, the CDR3 reads TGTGCCAGCAGCTTAGTCGGGGGGCCTGAAGAGACCCAGTACTTC. Amino acid sequence: CASSLVGGPEETQYF.

The V gene is TRBV18, the J gene TRBJ2-5, with TRBD2 as a possible D gene (6 bases). The germline V gene has CDR1 KGHSH and CDR2 LQKENI. Deletions cut 6 bases from V and 5 bases from J, with 22 bases between. This CDR3 has 16 amino acids. The CDR3 is CASSKTPPAGLETQYF. Here the CDR3 DNA reads TGTGCCAGCTCGAAAACCCCACCGGCGGGGTTGGAGACCCAGTACTTC.

The table lists this clonotype with many counts. The rearrangement links TRBV18 to TRBJ1-6; the match to TRBD1 covers 9 bases. CDR1 is KGHSH, CDR2 LQKENI, per germline. Germline trimming cut 5 bases from V and 9 bases from J; bases unmatched to any gene: 11. The CDR3 length is 16 residues. For the CDR3, the DNA is TGTGCCAGCTCATCCGGAACCGGGACAGGGACTTCACCCCTCCACTTT. Translating it yields CASSSGTGTGTSPLHF. Combining the CDR3 with reference TRBV18 and TRBJ1-6 gives the whole variable domain NAGVMQNPRHLVRRRGQEARLRCSPMKGHSHVYWYRQLPEEGLKFMVYLQKENIIDESGMPKERFSAEFPKEGPSILRIQQVVRGDSAAYFCASSSGTGTGTSPLHFGNGTRLTVT.

This clonotype was observed many times. The chain combines TRBV5-1 with TRBJ2-7; no clear D. This CDR3 spans 13 amino acids. The germline V gene has CDR1 SGHRS and CDR2 YFSETQ. V gave up 1 base and J gave up 3 bases, with 8 bases separating them. CDR3 protein: CASSLFGDYEQYF. CDR3 bases: TGCGCCAGCAGCTTGTTCGGCGACTACGAGCAGTACTTC. Full variable domain (rest looked up from reference TRBV5-1 and TRBJ2-7): KAGVTQTPRYLIKTRGQQVTLSCSPISGHRSVSWYQQTPGQGLQFLFEYFSETQRNKGNFPGRFSGRQFSNSRSEMNVSTLELGDSALYLCASSLFGDYEQYFGPGTRLTVT.

There are many counts of this clonotype. The rearrangement uses TRBV6-1 and TRBJ2-3, with 7 bases that match TRBD1. Germline V gene sequence: CDR1 MNHNS, CDR2 SASEGT. The trim removed 6 bases at V and 0 bases at J, leaving 12 bases unmatched. The CDR3 has 17 amino acids. The CDR3 nucleotides read TGTGCCAGCAGAACCGGGACAGAGGCTTATAGCACAGATACGCAGTATTTT. Protein product: CASRTGTEAYSTDTQYF.

This clonotype has a handful of counts. The CDR3 is CSASLRQGTQPQHF. CDR3 sequence (DNA): TGCAGTGCTAGTTTGAGACAGGGGACTCAGCCCCAGCATTTT. The V and J genes are TRBV20-1 and TRBJ1-5; 8 nucleotides match TRBD1. In germline, CDR1 is DFQATT, CDR2 SNEGSKA (reference sequence). J lost 6 bases, V lost 3 bases, and 7 bases had no gene match. The CDR3 runs 14 residues.

The rearrangement joins TRBV5-4 to TRBJ1-1; D gene uncertain. This CDR3 comprises 13 residues. Germline CDR1 and CDR2: SGHNT and YYREEE (reference sequence). Trimming removed 6 bases at V and 4 bases at J, with 13 bases between. The CDR3 loop reads CASIGGFGTEAFF. CDR3 sequence (DNA): TGTGCCAGCATCGGAGGGTTCGGCACTGAAGCTTTCTTT.

This clonotype was counted between two and nine times. The rearrangement uses TRBV5-4 and TRBJ2-1; no reliable D call. CDR3 length: 15 amino acids. V lost 1 base and J lost 2, with 10 bases in between. The V gene's germline CDR1 is SGHNT and CDR2 YYREEE (reference sequence). CDR3 DNA sequence: TGTGCCAGCAGCTTGACAGACTCCCCCTACAATGAGCAGTTCTTC. The encoded protein is CASSLTDSPYNEQFF.

This clonotype came up many times. The chain couples TRBV6-5 to TRBJ2-7; 9 positions agree with TRBD1. Trimming at V came to 2 bases and at J to 2 bases, leaving 7 bases not matched to a gene. Germline-derived CDR1 and CDR2 are MNHEY and SVGAGI. The CDR3 consists of 16 residues. For the CDR3, the DNA is TGTGCCAGCAGTTACGAAGGACAGGGGCCAACCTACGAGCAGTACTTC. This sequence encodes CASSYEGQGPTYEQYF.

This clonotype was counted ten times or more. This rearrangement joins TRBV24-1 to TRBJ2-1, with 9 bases that match TRBD2. In germline, CDR1 is KGHDR, CDR2 SFDVKD. V shed 3 bases, J shed 9 bases, and the junction held 14 bases outside the gene matches. The CDR3 runs to 17 residues. As DNA, the CDR3 is TGTGCCACCAGTGATATTAAAGGGAGCGGGGGGATTGTTGAGCAGTTCTTC. Its protein product is CATSDIKGSGGIVEQFF.

The rearrangement links TRBV7-9 to TRBJ1-5, with a possible D match to TRBD1 (5 bases). The CDR3 covers 17 residues. In germline, CDR1 is SEHNR, CDR2 FQNEAQ (reference sequence). V lost 5 bases and J 6 bases, leaving 23 bases between the germline ends. The CDR3 DNA sequence: TGTGCCAGCAGCAAAGGGGAGGGGATAATCCTCGGTCAGCCCCAGCATTTT. Amino acids: CASSKGEGIILGQPQHF.

Many counts were recorded for this clonotype. The chain combines TRBV6-1 with TRBJ2-5, with 9 positions matching TRBD1. This CDR3 spans 15 amino acids. Trimming removed 5 bases from V and 4 bases from J; junction bases left unmatched: 8. CDR1 is MNHNS, CDR2 SASEGT, per germline. In nucleotides, the CDR3 is TGTGCCAGCAGTCCGACAGGGGGGGAAGGAGAGACCCAGTACTTC. Its translation is CASSPTGGEGETQYF.

This clonotype was observed many times. The V gene is TRBV6-1, the J gene TRBJ2-7, with 8 bases aligning to TRBD1. Trimming cost V 6 bases and J 6 bases; bases outside gene matches: 10. The germline gives CDR1 MNHNS, CDR2 SASEGT. The CDR3 totals 14 residues. The CDR3 is CASRADRGSREQYF. As DNA, the CDR3 is TGTGCCAGCAGAGCTGACAGGGGAAGTCGCGAGCAGTACTTC.